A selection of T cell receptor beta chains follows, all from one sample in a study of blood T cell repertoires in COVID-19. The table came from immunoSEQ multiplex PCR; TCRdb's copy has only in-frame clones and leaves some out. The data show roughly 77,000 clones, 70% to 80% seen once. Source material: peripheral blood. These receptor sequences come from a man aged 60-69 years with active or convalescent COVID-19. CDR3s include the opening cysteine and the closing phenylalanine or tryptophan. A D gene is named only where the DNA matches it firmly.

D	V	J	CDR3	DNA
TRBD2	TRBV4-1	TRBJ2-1	CASSQAARGGYNEQFF	TGCGCCAGCAGCCAAGCCGCCCGGGGAGGGTACAATGAGCAGTTCTTC
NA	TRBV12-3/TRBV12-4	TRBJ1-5	CASSFSENQPQHF	TGTGCCAGCAGTTTTAGCGAGAATCAGCCCCAGCATTTT
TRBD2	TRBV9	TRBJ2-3	CASSAPGLAGGPLFGTDTQYF	TGTGCCAGCAGTGCGCCGGGACTAGCGGGGGGGCCATTGTTCGGCACAGATACGCAGTATTTT
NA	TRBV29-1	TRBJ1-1	CSVEVPPLNTEAFF	TGCAGCGTTGAAGTCCCTCCGTTGAACACTGAAGCTTTCTTT
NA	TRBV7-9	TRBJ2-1	CASSLALVPYNEQFF	TGTGCCAGCAGCTTAGCTTTAGTCCCCTACAATGAGCAGTTCTTC
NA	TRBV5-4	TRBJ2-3	CASSQARLRSTDTQYF	TGTGCCAGCAGCCAGGCCCGCCTTAGGAGCACAGATACGCAGTATTTT
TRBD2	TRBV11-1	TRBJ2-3	CASSSRLAGGADTQYF	TGTGCCAGCAGCTCGCGACTAGCGGGGGGGGCAGATACGCAGTATTTT
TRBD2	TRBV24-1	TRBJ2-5	CATSDLHRGGLETQYF	TGTGCCACCAGTGATTTGCACCGGGGAGGGTTAGAGACCCAGTACTTC
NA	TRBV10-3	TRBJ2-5	CAISEFRDTQETQYF	TGTGCCATCAGTGAATTCCGGGACACCCAAGAGACCCAGTACTTC
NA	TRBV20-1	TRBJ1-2	CSSLEVDGYTF	TGCAGTTCCCTGGAGGTGGATGGCTACACCTTC